This T cell receptor beta chain stems from a study of cytomegalovirus exposure and HLA in healthy donors listed by TCRdb under 2017. In the study overall: According to an earlier analysis of 587 of the donors, about 179 million T cells yielded 90 million to 140 million unique TCR beta sequences and around 300 Gb of sequence data. An early release that covered more than 550 HLA-typed donors contained approximately 300 gigabases of sequencing data and tens of millions of unique TCR sequences. Of the roughly 410 genotyped donors, roughly 80% were placed in the genetic ancestry cluster associated with self-reported Caucasian donors. The study was designed to test whether signatures of past pathogen exposure could be identified by cataloging public T cell receptors. The study profiled the T cell repertoires of hundreds of subjects by immunosequencing and related them to cytomegalovirus serostatus. In addition to the first cohort of 666 subjects, a separate validation cohort of about 120 different subjects was used. To predict cytomegalovirus infection status, the study brought together high-throughput TCR immunosequencing, statistical association of individual TCRs with disease status, and machine learning. A later analysis re-analyzed previously published TCR beta repertoires from 500 to 700 donors and added high-resolution HLA genotyping to study TCR occurrence patterns. In the later analysis, no new phenotypic data were used to find candidate immune exposures; instead, reliance was placed on TCR beta sequences and their occurrence across donors. An earlier analysis of fewer than 750 of the donors used high-throughput TCR beta sequencing to judge whether each TCR beta V gene segment behaved as functional or pseudogenic. Donor age, sex, ethnicity and CMV serostatus were compiled together with the repertoire data. A later genetic analysis used genome-wide SNP genotypes for about 60% of the roughly 700 donors, treating that subset as a discovery cohort. All discovery cohort repertoires had been generated using a single sequencing platform. Both class I and class II loci were covered by HLA typing, at four-digit resolution. Typing coverage differed by locus: A, B, C, DRB1 and DQB1 were typed in roughly 620-630 donors, DQA1 in roughly 510, DPA1 in 606, and DPB1 in 472. A handful of DR-DQ haplotypes were handled as single units for association and clustering because linkage in the cohort was strong. On average, around 240,000 unique TCR beta nucleotide sequences were sequenced per donor among fewer than 500 genotyped donors of the cohort, with approximately 18% of those sequences being non-productive.

Libraries were constructed by the immunoSEQ multiplex PCR assay. For the multiplex PCR, a mixture combining 60 forward primers for TCR Vbeta segments and 13 reverse primers for TCR Jbeta segments was used. The CDR3 region of rearranged TCR beta genes was amplified from genomic DNA by a multiplex PCR assay. On the Illumina HiSeq System, the amplified TCR beta libraries were sequenced as 87-base-pair reads. In the authors' own workflow: A later analysis counted tens of millions of unique TCR beta chains across the 666 repertoires, and some 11 million of these chains were shared by at least two donors. A nearest-neighbor algorithm error-corrected the raw reads and collapsed the reads into unique sequences, merging closely related sequences to remove PCR and sequencing errors. CDR3 sequences were aligned to IMGT reference sequences to assign V, D and J gene segments. For a sequence to be retained, at least a six-nucleotide match to both a V gene segment and a J gene segment was required. A rearrangement was called productive if the CDR3 had no stop codons and remained in frame with V and J, and every other rearrangement was called non-productive. Following IMGT convention, CDR3 was defined as the stretch from the second conserved V-encoded cysteine up to the conserved J-encoded phenylalanine. Sequences without an unambiguous match to a single V gene segment were excluded from the earlier analysis of a few hundred of the donors. An earlier analysis of 587 of the donors called V segments functional above 56.7% productive rearrangements and segregating when the between-donor standard deviation exceeded 5%. A statistical classification framework was built for diagnosing cytomegalovirus status from the catalog of TCR beta chain sequences. A later analysis assigned V and J genes by comparing TCR nucleotide sequences with IMGT/GENE-DB human TR gene sequences. In a later analysis, CDR3 sequences and most-parsimonious VDJ recombination scenarios were assigned using the TCRdist pipeline. In a later analysis, each TCR beta chain was defined by its CDR3 amino acid sequence together with its V-gene family, and reads without a unique V-gene family were excluded. A later analysis removed 450 to 600 highly shared, low-generation-probability nucleotide sequences to deal with suspected cross-contamination and a sequencing artifact. In a later analysis, a clonal expansion index for each public chain was calculated from normalized within-repertoire ranks of inferred template counts. Generation probabilities in a later analysis came from a VDJ recombination model fitted to out-of-frame rearrangements, and those results were checked against IGoR. Hypergeometric tests were used in a later analysis to score TCR-TCR, TCR-HLA and TCR-CMV co-occurrence, with a repertoire-size bias correction applied to the TCR pairs. A later analysis estimated false discovery rates by permuting HLA or CMV assignments 20 times. In a later analysis, co-occurring TCRs were grouped using DBSCAN, with TCRdist sequence similarity added in when clustering inside HLA-allele-positive subsets. Repertoires with fewer than 30,000 or more than 120,000 public chains were left out of co-occurrence clustering, as were four to six repertoires with anomalous nucleotide sharing. TCRdb limited this immuneACCESS table to in-frame rearrangements with V and J called. A share of clones is missing; checked studies link under half to unresolved V genes, and the rest is unexplained. For V, J and clone size, that table is used; D and trimming come from the DNA. This sample comprises 150,000 to 180,000 clones, about four fifths of them detected only once. The ten most abundant clones make up around 2.8% of the sample.

The cohort was made up of around 720 healthy bone marrow donors. All cohort members were sampled while nominally healthy, although unrecorded immune exposures were likely present. The donor tested CMV seronegative, placing the donor among the 350 to 400 seronegative members of the cohort. Each donor provided a peripheral blood sample, and peripheral blood mononuclear cells were used for TCR beta sequencing. The Qiagen DNeasy Blood Extraction Kit was used to extract genomic DNA from the blood cell samples. From cysteine to phenylalanine, the CDR3 is 15 amino acids long. Kept here is only the CDR3 DNA, which spans 45 bases and is read in frame from base 1. V trim: 2 bases; J trim: 9 bases; unmatched bases: 11. Looking up the germline V gene yields CDR1 MRHNA and CDR2 SNTAGT. What the research found in general, with its limitations: A total of 164 TCR beta chains were listed by the study as associated with cytomegalovirus. A later analysis associated around 16,000 TCR beta sequences with specific HLA alleles at a false discovery rate of 0.05. A later analysis found that TCR association rates varied across HLA loci, with DRB1 alleles showing the most associated TCRs and HLA-C alleles the fewest. Presence/absence analyses assumed roughly uniform sequencing depth across donors, an assumption that may not hold. A later genetic analysis reported fewer N-insertions in productive TCRs among donors in an Asian-associated ancestry cluster than the roughly 620-donor mean. Cytomegalovirus status was reported to be diagnosed by the classifier with high specificity and sensitivity in both the original and validation cohorts. Several of the top co-occurrence clusters appeared to be linked to parvovirus B19, influenza, CMV and Epstein-Barr virus, according to a later analysis. The authors suggested that the approach could potentially be generalized to other disease states and immunological phenotypes. About 17 rarely observed V segments, including chromosome 9 orphons, were excluded from the earlier analysis of approximately 500 of the donors because counts were too low. Assigning TCR associations to individual alleles was difficult when HLA alleles, especially DR and DQ, strongly co-occurred. In this cohort, only TCR beta chains were sequenced, and detectable features were limited by the absence of alpha or paired-chain data. A further reported finding was that TCR beta sequences accurately predicted the HLA-A and HLA-B alleles for most subjects in the first cohort. Some IMGT-functional V segments, including TRBV6-2 and TRBV6-3, could not be distinguished by the 87-base-pair reads and were therefore excluded. A group of highly shared sequence variants was considered likely to be a technical artifact of the sequencing pipeline. CMV serostatus was the only immune exposure information available for the cohort. Correlated functional status among segregating V segments might be attributable to linkage disequilibrium, but an unknown experimental factor could not be ruled out. In a later genetic analysis, a missense DCLRE1C variant was associated with V-gene and J-gene trimming of TCR beta chains, and the association was replicated in an independent cohort. Broadly in line with IMGT annotations, most TCR beta V segments showed up in productive rearrangements about 87% or about 30% of the time in an earlier analysis of under 700 of the donors. Because HLA typing was unavailable for some donors at each locus, only the typed subset was used in association tests. While some public TCRs were present in many individuals, most TCR sequences turned up only very rarely across donors. In a later analysis, HLA-associated TCR beta chains showed more clonal expansion and lower generation probabilities than non-associated chains that were equally common. A later analysis found that most CMV-associated TCR beta chains appeared HLA-restricted, with HLA associations seemingly driven largely by CMV exposure. A few of the identified cytomegalovirus-associated TCR beta chains were confirmed in vitro to be specific for cytomegalovirus antigens.

Notes on this clone: Its target antigen remains unknown. Base qualities are not recorded, but no much larger clone differs from it by a single base.

Sequencing used PBMCs. The V and J segments used are TRBV6-4 and TRBJ1-1, with 8 bases in between that match TRBD1. This sequence was found in a man younger than 35 in good health and CMV-seronegative. The CDR3 region has the sequence CASSDTEQGGRKAFF. The DNA sequence is given as TGTGCCAGCAGTGACACCGAACAGGGGGGTAGAAAAGCTTTCTTT.